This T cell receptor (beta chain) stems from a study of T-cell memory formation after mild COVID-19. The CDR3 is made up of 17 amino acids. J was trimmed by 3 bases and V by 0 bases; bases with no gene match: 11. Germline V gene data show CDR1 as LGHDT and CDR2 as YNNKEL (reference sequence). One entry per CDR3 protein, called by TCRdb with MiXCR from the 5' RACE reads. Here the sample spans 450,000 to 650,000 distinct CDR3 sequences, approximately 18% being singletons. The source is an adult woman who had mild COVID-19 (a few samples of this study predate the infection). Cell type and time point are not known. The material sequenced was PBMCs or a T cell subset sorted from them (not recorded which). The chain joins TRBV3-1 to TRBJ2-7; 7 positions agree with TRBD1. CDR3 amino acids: CASSQDSPLGQYYEQYF. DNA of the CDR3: TGTGCCAGCAGCCAAGATTCCCCTTTGGGACAGTACTACGAGCAGTACTTC.